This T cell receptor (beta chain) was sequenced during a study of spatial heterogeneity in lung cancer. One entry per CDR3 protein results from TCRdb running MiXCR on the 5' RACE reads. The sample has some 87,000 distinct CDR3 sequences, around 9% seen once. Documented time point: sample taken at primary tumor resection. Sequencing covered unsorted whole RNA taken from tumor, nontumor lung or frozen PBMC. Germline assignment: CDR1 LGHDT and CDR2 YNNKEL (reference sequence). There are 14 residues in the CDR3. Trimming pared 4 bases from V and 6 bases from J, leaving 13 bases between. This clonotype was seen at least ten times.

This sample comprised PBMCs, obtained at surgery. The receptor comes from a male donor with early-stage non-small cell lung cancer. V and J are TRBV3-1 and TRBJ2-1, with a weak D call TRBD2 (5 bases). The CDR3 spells CASSLSNSANEQFF. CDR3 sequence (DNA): TGTGCCAGCAGCCTTTCGAATAGCGCCAATGAGCAGTTCTTC.